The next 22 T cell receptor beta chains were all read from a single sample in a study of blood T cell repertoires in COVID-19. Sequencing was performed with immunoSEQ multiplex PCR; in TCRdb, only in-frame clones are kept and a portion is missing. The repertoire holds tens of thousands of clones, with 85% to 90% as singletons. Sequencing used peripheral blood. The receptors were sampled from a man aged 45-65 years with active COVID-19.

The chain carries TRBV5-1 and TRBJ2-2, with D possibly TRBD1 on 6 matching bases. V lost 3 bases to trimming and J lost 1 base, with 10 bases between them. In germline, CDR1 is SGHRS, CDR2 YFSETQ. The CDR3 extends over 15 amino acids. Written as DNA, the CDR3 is TGCGCCAGCAGCTGGACGGGACAGAACACCGGGGAGCTGTTTTTT. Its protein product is CASSWTGQNTGELFF.

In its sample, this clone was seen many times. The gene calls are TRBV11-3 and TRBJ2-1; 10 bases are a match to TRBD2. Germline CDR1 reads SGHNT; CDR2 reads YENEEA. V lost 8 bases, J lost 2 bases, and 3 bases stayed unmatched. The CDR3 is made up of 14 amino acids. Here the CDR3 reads CASGTSAAYNEQFF. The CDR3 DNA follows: TGTGCCAGCGGGACTAGCGCCGCCTACAATGAGCAGTTCTTC.

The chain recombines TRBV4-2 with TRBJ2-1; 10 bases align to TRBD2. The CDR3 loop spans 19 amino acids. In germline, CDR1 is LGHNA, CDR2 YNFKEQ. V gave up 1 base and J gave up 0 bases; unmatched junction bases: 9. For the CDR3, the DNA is TGTGCCAGCAGCCAAGCCCCAGCGGGGGGGAAAAGCTCCTACAATGAGCAGTTCTTC. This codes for CASSQAPAGGKSSYNEQFF.

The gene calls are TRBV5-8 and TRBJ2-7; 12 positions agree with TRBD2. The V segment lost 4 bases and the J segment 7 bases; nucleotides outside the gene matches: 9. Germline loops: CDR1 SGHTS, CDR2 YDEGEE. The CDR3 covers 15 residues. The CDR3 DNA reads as TGTGCCAGCAGCGCCCTAGCGGGGGGGCCGGGGGAGCAGTACTTC. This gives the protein CASSALAGGPGEQYF.

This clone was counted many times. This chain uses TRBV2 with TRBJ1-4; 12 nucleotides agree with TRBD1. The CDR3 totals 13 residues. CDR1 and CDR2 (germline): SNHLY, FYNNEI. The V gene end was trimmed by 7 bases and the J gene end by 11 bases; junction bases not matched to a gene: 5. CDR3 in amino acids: CASTGQGARKLFF. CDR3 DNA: TGTGCCAGCACGGGACAGGGGGCCAGGAAACTGTTTTTT.

CDR3 region: CASRIPGTGKDEQYF. The CDR3 bases are TGTGCCAGCAGGATACCCGGGACAGGGAAGGACGAGCAGTACTTC. The V gene is TRBV6-5, the J gene TRBJ2-7; 9 bases match TRBD1. The trim removed 6 bases at V and 5 bases at J, leaving 11 bases unmatched. CDR3 length: 15 residues. Germline CDR1 MNHEY, CDR2 SVGAGI.

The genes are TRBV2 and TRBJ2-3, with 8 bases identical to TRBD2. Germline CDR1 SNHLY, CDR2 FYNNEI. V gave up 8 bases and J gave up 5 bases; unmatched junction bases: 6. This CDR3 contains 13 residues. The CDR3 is CASWTGGQDTQYF. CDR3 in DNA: TGTGCCAGCTGGACGGGGGGGCAAGATACGCAGTATTTT.

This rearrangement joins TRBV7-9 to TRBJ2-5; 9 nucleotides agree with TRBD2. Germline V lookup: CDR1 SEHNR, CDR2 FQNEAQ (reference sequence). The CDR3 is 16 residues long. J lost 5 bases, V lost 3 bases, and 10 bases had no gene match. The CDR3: CASSFSRTSAGETQYF. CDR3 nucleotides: TGTGCCAGCAGCTTTTCCCGGACTAGCGCGGGTGAGACCCAGTACTTC. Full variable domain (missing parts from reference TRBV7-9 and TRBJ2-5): DTGVSQNPRHKITKRGQNVTFRCDPISEHNRLYWYRQTLGQGPEFLTYFQNEAQLEKSRLLSDRFSAERPKGSFSTLEIQRTEQGDSAMYLCASSFSRTSAGETQYFGPGTRLLVL.

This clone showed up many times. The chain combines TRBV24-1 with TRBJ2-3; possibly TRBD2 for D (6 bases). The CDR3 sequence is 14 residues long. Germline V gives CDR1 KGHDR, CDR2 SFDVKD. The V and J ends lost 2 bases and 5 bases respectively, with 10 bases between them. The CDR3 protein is CATSDSGRGDTQYF. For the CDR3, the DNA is TGTGCCACCAGTGATTCCGGGCGGGGAGATACGCAGTATTTT.

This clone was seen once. CDR3 amino acids: CASTLASGSNEQFF. The DNA for the CDR3 is TGTGCCAGCACGTTAGCTAGCGGGTCCAATGAGCAGTTCTTC. V usage is TRBV2 and J usage is TRBJ2-1, with TRBD2 matching 8 bases. V shed 7 bases, J shed 6 bases, and the junction held 8 bases outside the gene matches. Germline-derived CDR1 and CDR2 are SNHLY and FYNNEI. This CDR3 is 14 amino acids long.

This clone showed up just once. The CDR3 nucleotides read TGTGCCAGCAGTCGAGCCCCCGGGTCCACCTACGAGCAGTACTTC. It specifies CASSRAPGSTYEQYF. The chain recombines TRBV27 with TRBJ2-7; D gene ambiguous. Looked up from germline, CDR1 is MNHEY and CDR2 is SMNVEV (reference sequence). This CDR3 has 15 amino acids. Between the trimmed V and J ends, which lost 5 bases and 2 bases, there was a span of 16 bases.

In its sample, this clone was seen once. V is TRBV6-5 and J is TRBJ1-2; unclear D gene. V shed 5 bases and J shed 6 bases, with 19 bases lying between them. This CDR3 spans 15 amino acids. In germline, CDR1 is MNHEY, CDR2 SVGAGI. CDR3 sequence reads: CASSPSLRGSHGYTF. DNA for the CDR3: TGTGCCAGCAGTCCCTCCCTCCGAGGGAGCCATGGCTACACCTTC.

In DNA, the CDR3 is TGTGCCAGTAGTATTTGGCAGGGGTTAAAGGATGGCTACACCTTC. Translating it yields CASSIWQGLKDGYTF. The chain uses TRBV19 and TRBJ1-2, with a tentative D call TRBD1 (6 bases). The CDR3 is made up of 15 amino acids. Germline-derived CDR1 and CDR2 are LNHDA and SQIVND (reference sequence). Trimming pared 3 bases from V and 6 bases from J, leaving 17 bases between.

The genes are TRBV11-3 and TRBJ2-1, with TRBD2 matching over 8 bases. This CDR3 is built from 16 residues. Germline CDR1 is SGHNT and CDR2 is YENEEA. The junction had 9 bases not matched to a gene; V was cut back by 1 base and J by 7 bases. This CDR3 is CASSLGLAGWKNEQFF. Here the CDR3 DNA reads TGTGCCAGCAGCTTAGGGCTAGCGGGCTGGAAGAATGAGCAGTTCTTC. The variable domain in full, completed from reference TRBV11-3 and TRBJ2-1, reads EAGVVQSPRYKIIEKKQPVAFWCNPISGHNTLYWYLQNLGQGPELLIRYENEEAVDDSQLPKDRFSAERLKGVDSTLKIQPAELGDSAVYLCASSLGLAGWKNEQFFGPGTRLTVL.

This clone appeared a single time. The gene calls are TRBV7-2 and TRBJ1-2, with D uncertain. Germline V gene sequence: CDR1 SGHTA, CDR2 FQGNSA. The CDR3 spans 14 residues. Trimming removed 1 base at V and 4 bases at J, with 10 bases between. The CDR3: CASSLDTTSYGYTF. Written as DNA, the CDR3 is TGTGCCAGCAGCTTAGATACAACTAGCTATGGCTACACCTTC.

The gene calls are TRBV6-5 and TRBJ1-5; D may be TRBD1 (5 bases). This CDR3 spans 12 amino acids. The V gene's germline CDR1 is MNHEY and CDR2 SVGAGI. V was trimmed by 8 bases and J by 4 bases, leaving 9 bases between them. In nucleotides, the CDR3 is TGTGCCAGCCAGACAGAAAATCAGCCCCAGCATTTT. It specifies CASQTENQPQHF.

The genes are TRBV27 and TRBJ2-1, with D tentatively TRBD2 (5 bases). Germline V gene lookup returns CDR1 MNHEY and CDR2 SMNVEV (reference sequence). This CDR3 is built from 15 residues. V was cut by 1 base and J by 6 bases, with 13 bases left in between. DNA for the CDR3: TGTGCCAGCAGTTTATGGGGAGTAGAGGCCAATGAGCAGTTCTTC. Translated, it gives CASSLWGVEANEQFF.

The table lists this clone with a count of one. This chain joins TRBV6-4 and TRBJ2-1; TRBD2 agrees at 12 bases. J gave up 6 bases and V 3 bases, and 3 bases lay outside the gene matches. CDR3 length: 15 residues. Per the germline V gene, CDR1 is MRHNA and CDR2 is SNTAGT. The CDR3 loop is CASSEASGGANEQFF. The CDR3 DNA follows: TGTGCCAGCAGTGAAGCTAGCGGGGGGGCCAATGAGCAGTTCTTC.

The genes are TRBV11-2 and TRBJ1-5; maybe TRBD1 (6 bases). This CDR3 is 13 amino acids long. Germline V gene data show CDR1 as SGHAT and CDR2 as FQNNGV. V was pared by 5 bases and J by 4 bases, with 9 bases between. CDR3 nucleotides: TGTGCCAGCAGCCCCCAGGGGAATCAGCCCCAGCATTTT. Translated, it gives CASSPQGNQPQHF.

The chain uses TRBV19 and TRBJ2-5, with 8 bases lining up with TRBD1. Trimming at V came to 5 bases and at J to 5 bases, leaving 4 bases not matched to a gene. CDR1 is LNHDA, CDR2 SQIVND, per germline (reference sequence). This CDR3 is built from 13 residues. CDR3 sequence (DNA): TGTGCCAGTAGTGGCAGGGGGCGGGAGACCCAGTACTTC. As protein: CASSGRGRETQYF.

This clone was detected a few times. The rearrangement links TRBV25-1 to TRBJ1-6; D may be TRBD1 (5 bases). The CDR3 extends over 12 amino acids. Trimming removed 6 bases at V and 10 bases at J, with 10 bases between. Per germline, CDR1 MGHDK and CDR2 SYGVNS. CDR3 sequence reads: CASRGDLSPLHF. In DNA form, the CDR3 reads TGTGCCAGCAGAGGGGATTTGTCACCCCTCCACTTT.

The CDR3 sequence: CASRTGTGDTQYF. The CDR3 region has the DNA TGCGCCAGCCGGACCGGGACAGGAGATACGCAGTATTTT. The gene calls are TRBV5-1 and TRBJ2-3; 8 bases map to TRBD1. V lost 7 bases to trimming and J lost 5 bases; unmatched junction nucleotides: 6. The V gene's germline CDR1 is SGHRS and CDR2 YFSETQ. The CDR3 extends over 13 amino acids.